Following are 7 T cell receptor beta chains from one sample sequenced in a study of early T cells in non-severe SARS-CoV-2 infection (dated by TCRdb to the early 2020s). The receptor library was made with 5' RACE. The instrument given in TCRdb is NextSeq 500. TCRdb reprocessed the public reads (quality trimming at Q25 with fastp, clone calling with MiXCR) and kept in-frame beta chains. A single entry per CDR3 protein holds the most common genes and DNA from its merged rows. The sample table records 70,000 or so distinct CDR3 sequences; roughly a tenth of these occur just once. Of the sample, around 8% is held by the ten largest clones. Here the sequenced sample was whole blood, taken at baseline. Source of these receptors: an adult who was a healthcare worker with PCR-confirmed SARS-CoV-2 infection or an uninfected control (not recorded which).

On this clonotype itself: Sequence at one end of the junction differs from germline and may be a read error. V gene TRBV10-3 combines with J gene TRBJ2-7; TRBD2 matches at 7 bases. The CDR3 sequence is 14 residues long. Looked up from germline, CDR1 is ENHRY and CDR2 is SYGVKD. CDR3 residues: CAISEGGGAYKQYF. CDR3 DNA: TGTGCCATCAGTGAGGGCGGGGGAGCCTACAAGCAGTACTTC.

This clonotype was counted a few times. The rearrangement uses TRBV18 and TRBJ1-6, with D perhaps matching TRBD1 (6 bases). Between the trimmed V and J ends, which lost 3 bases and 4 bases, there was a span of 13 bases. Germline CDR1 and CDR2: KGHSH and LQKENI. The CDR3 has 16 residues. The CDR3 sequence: CASSPNLQGYNSPLHF. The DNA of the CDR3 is TGTGCCAGCTCACCGAACCTACAGGGTTATAATTCACCCCTCCACTTT.

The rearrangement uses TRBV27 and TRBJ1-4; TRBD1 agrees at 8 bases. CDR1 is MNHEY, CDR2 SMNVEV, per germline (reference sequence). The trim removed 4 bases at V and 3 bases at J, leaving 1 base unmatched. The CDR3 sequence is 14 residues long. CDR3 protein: CASSSQGANEKLFF. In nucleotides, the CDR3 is TGTGCCAGCAGTTCACAGGGGGCTAATGAAAAACTGTTTTTT.

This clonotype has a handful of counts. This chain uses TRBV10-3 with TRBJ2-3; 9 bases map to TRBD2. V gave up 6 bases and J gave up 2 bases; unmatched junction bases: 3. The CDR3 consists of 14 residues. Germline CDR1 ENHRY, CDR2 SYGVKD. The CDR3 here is CAIRTSGNTDTQYF. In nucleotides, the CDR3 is TGTGCCATCAGGACTAGCGGAAACACAGATACGCAGTATTTT.

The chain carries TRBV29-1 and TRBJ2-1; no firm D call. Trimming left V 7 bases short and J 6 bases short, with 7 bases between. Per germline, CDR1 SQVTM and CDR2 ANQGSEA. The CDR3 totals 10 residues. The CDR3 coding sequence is TGCAGCGGCCGGTCCAATGAGCAGTTCTTC. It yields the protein CSGRSNEQFF.

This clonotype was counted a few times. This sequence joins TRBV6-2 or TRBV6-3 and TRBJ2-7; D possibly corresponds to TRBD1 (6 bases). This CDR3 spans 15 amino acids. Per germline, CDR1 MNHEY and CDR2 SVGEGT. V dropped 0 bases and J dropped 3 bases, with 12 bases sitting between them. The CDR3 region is CASSYSSEQGYEQYF. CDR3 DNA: TGTGCCAGCAGTTACTCCTCGGAACAGGGCTACGAGCAGTACTTC.

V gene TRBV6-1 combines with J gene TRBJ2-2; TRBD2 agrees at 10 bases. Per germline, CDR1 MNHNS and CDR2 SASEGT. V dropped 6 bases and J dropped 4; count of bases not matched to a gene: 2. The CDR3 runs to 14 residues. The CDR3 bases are TGTGCCAGCAGAGAGCGGGGGGGCACCGGGGAGCTGTTTTTT. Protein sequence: CASRERGGTGELFF.